One and the same sample provided the 27 T cell receptor beta chains below, sequenced in a study of blood T cell repertoires in COVID-19. The repertoire was sequenced with immunoSEQ multiplex PCR; TCRdb's copy has only in-frame clones and lacks some. Found here are tens of thousands of clones, approximately 88% of them singletons; the top ten hold more than 5%. Material for sequencing was peripheral blood. The receptors here all came from a man in his 60s with COVID-19, enrolled during active disease.

The chain has TRBV21-1 and TRBJ2-3; TRBD2, the table's D call, lacks a check against the DNA. TRBV21-1 is reported as a pseudogene. This CDR3 has 15 amino acids. CDR3: CASSKGLAGVATQYF. CDR3 bases: TGTGCCAGCAGCAAGGGACTAGCGGGAGTAGCTACGCAGTATTTT.

The chain carries TRBV9 and TRBJ1-6; maybe TRBD1 (5 bases). The CDR3 has 14 residues. With 3 bases removed from V and 10 bases from J, the gap between germline ends came to 14 bases. The germline V gene has CDR1 SGDLS and CDR2 YYNGEE. The CDR3 loop is CASSAIQGGSPLHF. CDR3 DNA sequence: TGTGCCAGCAGCGCAATCCAGGGAGGGTCACCCCTCCACTTT.

DNA of the CDR3: TGTGCCATCAGCAAACAGGGCCCCGTCCCCTACGAGCAGTACTTC. Translation: CAISKQGPVPYEQYF. The J gene is TRBJ2-7, the V gene TRBV10-3, with D possibly being TRBD1 (6 bases). Trimming took 6 bases from V and 2 from J, leaving 17 bases between them. This CDR3 is 15 amino acids long. Germline V lookup: CDR1 ENHRY, CDR2 SYGVKD.

This clone has just a few counts. The chain couples TRBV24-1 to TRBJ1-2; tentative D call: TRBD1 (6 bases). The V gene lost 8 bases and the J gene lost 0 bases, with 15 bases spanning the gap. This CDR3 comprises 15 residues. CDR1 is KGHDR, CDR2 SFDVKD, per germline. This chain's CDR3 is CATTGQPEANYGYTF. CDR3 sequence (DNA): TGTGCCACCACCGGACAGCCGGAAGCTAACTATGGCTACACCTTC.

This chain connects TRBV28 to TRBJ2-5; D is perhaps TRBD2 (5 bases). CDR1 MDHEN and CDR2 SYDVKM come from the germline V gene. The CDR3 is 14 amino acids. Trimming cost V 5 bases and J 11 bases, with 21 bases left between them. CDR3 DNA sequence: TGTGCCAGCAGTCCCCCCCAGAGGGTGGAGGTGCAGTACTTC. It specifies CASSPPQRVEVQYF.

V is TRBV6-2 or TRBV6-3 and J is TRBJ2-1; 7 bases line up with TRBD1. Germline CDR1 reads MNHEY; CDR2 reads SVGEGT. The CDR3 sequence is 19 residues long. V dropped 5 bases and J dropped 1; count of bases not matched to a gene: 17. CDR3 coding DNA: TGTGCCAGCAGTGGGGCGAGGGGACAGAGTAGAGGGTCCTACAATGAGCAGTTCTTC. It yields the protein CASSGARGQSRGSYNEQFF.

This clone was observed once. The chain recombines TRBV5-4 with TRBJ1-4, with D hard to call. The CDR3 runs to 14 residues. The germline V and J ends were trimmed by 1 base and 7 bases, with 11 bases remaining between them. CDR1 and CDR2 (germline): SGHNT, YYREEE (reference sequence). The CDR3 DNA follows: TGTGCCAGCAGCTTGAATCCCTTGAGTGAAAAACTGTTTTTT. It encodes CASSLNPLSEKLFF. The full variable domain, its missing parts supplied by reference TRBV5-4 and TRBJ1-4, is ETGVTQSPTHLIKTRGQQVTLRCSSQSGHNTVSWYQQALGQGPQFIFQYYREEENGRGNFPPRFSGLQFPNYSSELNVNALELDDSALYLCASSLNPLSEKLFFGSGTQLSVL.

The rearrangement joins TRBV24-1 to TRBJ1-6, with 10 bases fitting TRBD1. Germline V gene sequence: CDR1 KGHDR, CDR2 SFDVKD. V dropped 4 bases and J dropped 10; count of bases not matched to a gene: 9. The CDR3 extends over 16 amino acids. The CDR3 loop reads CATSDSRQGAWSPLHF. As DNA, the CDR3 is TGTGCCACCAGTGACTCGAGACAGGGGGCTTGGTCACCCCTCCACTTT.

This chain links TRBV19 with TRBJ1-2; 9 bases map to TRBD1. V lost 0 bases, J lost 4 bases, and 3 bases stayed unmatched. Germline loops: CDR1 LNHDA, CDR2 SQIVND (reference sequence). The CDR3 contains 15 residues. DNA for the CDR3: TGTGCCAGTAGTATAGAGGACAGGGGATCCTATGGCTACACCTTC. Its protein is CASSIEDRGSYGYTF.

The chain links TRBV10-1 to TRBJ2-7; 7 bases are shared with TRBD1. Trimming at V came to 0 bases and at J to 3 bases, leaving 11 bases not matched to a gene. The CDR3 length is 17 residues. From germline, CDR1 is WNHNN and CDR2 SYGVQD (reference sequence). The chain's CDR3 is CASSESPTGDPLYEQYF. The CDR3 DNA reads as TGCGCCAGCAGTGAGTCTCCAACAGGGGATCCCCTCTACGAGCAGTACTTC.

This chain connects TRBV7-3 to TRBJ2-2, with D perhaps matching TRBD2 (6 bases). The CDR3 runs 15 residues. Germline V CDR1 and CDR2: SGHTA, FQGTGA. Trimming took off 1 base at V and 6 bases at J, with 12 bases between the two ends. CDR3 sequence reads: CASSLIAASAGELFF. CDR3 in DNA: TGTGCCAGCAGCTTAATAGCGGCTAGCGCCGGGGAGCTGTTTTTT.

The chain carries TRBV9 and TRBJ2-7, with 11 bases matching TRBD2. The CDR3 covers 14 residues. V lost 4 bases, J lost 3 bases, and 3 bases stayed unmatched. Germline V gives CDR1 SGDLS, CDR2 YYNGEE. The CDR3 DNA reads as TGTGCCAGCAGCCTGGGACTAGCGGACTACGAGCAGTACTTC. It yields the protein CASSLGLADYEQYF.

The chain joins TRBV7-9 to TRBJ1-2, with D possibly matching TRBD1 (6 bases). Germline CDR1 is SEHNR and CDR2 is FQNEAQ (reference sequence). The CDR3 has 14 amino acids. V lost 1 base, J lost 4 bases, and 10 bases lay in between. The CDR3: CASSLEQGFYGYTF. The CDR3 DNA sequence: TGTGCCAGCAGCTTAGAACAGGGATTCTATGGCTACACCTTC. The full variable domain, completed using reference TRBV7-9 and TRBJ1-2, is DTGVSQNPRHKITKRGQNVTFRCDPISEHNRLYWYRQTLGQGPEFLTYFQNEAQLEKSRLLSDRFSAERPKGSFSTLEIQRTEQGDSAMYLCASSLEQGFYGYTFGSGTRLTVV.

This chain links TRBV19 with TRBJ2-3; D unresolved. The germline CDR1 and CDR2 sequences are LNHDA and SQIVND (reference sequence). The CDR3 is 15 residues long. V lost 3 bases to trimming and J lost 0 bases, with 10 bases between them. The CDR3 coding sequence is TGTGCCAGTAGTATCGGGTTGACTAGCACAGATACGCAGTATTTT. Its protein is CASSIGLTSTDTQYF.

The chain has TRBV2 and TRBJ2-4; tentative D call: TRBD2 (5 bases). The CDR3 is made up of 17 amino acids. Germline V lookup: CDR1 SNHLY, CDR2 FYNNEI. The V and J ends lost 8 bases and 2 bases respectively, with 22 bases between them. CDR3 region: CASVERRPRETKNIQYF. The CDR3, as DNA: TGTGCCAGCGTTGAGAGACGACCTAGGGAGACCAAAAACATTCAGTACTTC.

The chain couples TRBV2 to TRBJ1-1; 9 bases agree with TRBD1. The germline V gene has CDR1 SNHLY and CDR2 FYNNEI. CDR3 length equals 13 residues. Germline trimming cut 10 bases from V and 1 base from J; bases unmatched to any gene: 4. CDR3 amino acids: CATPDRGNTEAFF. In nucleotides, the CDR3 is TGTGCCACCCCGGACAGGGGGAACACTGAAGCTTTCTTT.

The genes are TRBV7-9 and TRBJ1-4, with D perhaps TRBD1 (6 bases). CDR3 length equals 15 residues. V was cut by 6 bases and J by 5 bases, with 16 bases left in between. Germline V gene sequence: CDR1 SEHNR, CDR2 FQNEAQ (reference sequence). The CDR3 is CASRGSRGINEKLFF. For the CDR3, the DNA is TGTGCCAGCAGGGGTTCCAGGGGTATCAATGAAAAACTGTTTTTT.

On this clone: The same CDR3 is also encoded by other DNA sequences in this sample. CDR3 loop: CASSVGTDYGYTF. The CDR3 DNA is TGTGCCAGCAGCGTAGGCACAGACTATGGCTACACCTTC. The chain combines TRBV9 with TRBJ1-2, with D unresolved. V shed 0 bases and J shed 3 bases, with 6 bases lying between them. The germline V gene has CDR1 SGDLS and CDR2 YYNGEE. The CDR3 loop spans 13 amino acids.

This chain uses TRBV6-6 with TRBJ2-7, with D perhaps TRBD2 (6 bases). There are 14 residues in the CDR3. CDR1 MNHNY and CDR2 SVGAGI come from the germline V gene (reference sequence). V was clipped by 6 bases and J by 0 bases, with 12 bases between them. This CDR3 is CASSPGRYSYEQYF. The DNA of the CDR3 is TGTGCCAGCAGCCCCGGGAGATACTCCTACGAGCAGTACTTC.

The rearrangement uses TRBV6-1 and TRBJ2-7; 10 bases map to TRBD2. V lost 3 bases, J lost 7 bases, and 18 bases stayed unmatched. Germline V gives CDR1 MNHNS, CDR2 SASEGT. This CDR3 spans 18 amino acids. CDR3 amino acids: CASSDKTSGPYLLREQYF. The CDR3 DNA reads TGTGCCAGCAGTGACAAGACTAGCGGGCCATACCTCCTGAGGGAGCAGTACTTC.

The J gene is TRBJ1-6, the V gene TRBV2; the match to TRBD1 covers 9 bases. Germline values: CDR1 SNHLY, CDR2 FYNNEI. J lost 7 bases, V lost 6 bases, and 7 bases had no gene match. This CDR3 contains 15 residues. CDR3 sequence: CASRGQGSHNSPLHF. The CDR3 coding sequence is TGTGCCAGCAGGGGACAGGGCTCCCACAATTCACCCCTCCACTTT.

This chain uses TRBV19 with TRBJ1-5, with D perhaps TRBD1 (5 bases). The germline CDR1 and CDR2 sequences are LNHDA and SQIVND (reference sequence). Deletions cut 7 bases from V and 0 bases from J, with 13 bases between. CDR3 length: 15 residues. This CDR3 reads CASTSATDSNQPQHF. Written as DNA, the CDR3 is TGTGCCAGTACGTCTGCGACAGATAGCAATCAGCCCCAGCATTTT.

This chain connects TRBV27 to TRBJ2-6, with a weak D call TRBD1 (6 bases). CDR1 is MNHEY and CDR2 is SMNVEV in the germline V gene (reference sequence). V dropped 8 bases and J dropped 2 bases, with 10 bases sitting between them. The CDR3 runs 14 residues. The DNA for the CDR3 is TGTGCCAGCGCGAACAGGGCTGGGGCCAACGTCCTGACTTTC. Its protein product is CASANRAGANVLTF.

The chain combines TRBV28 with TRBJ2-2; maybe TRBD2 (5 bases). CDR1 and CDR2 (germline): MDHEN, SYDVKM. Between the trimmed V and J ends, which lost 6 bases and 1 base, there was a span of 12 bases. This CDR3 has 15 residues. The CDR3 bases are TGTGCCAGCAGCCTTAACGGAGGGAACACCGGGGAGCTGTTTTTT. This encodes CASSLNGGNTGELFF.

This clone was detected only a few times. The chain has TRBV5-1 and TRBJ1-5; 10 bases align to TRBD1. Germline V gene lookup returns CDR1 SGHRS and CDR2 YFSETQ. Trimming took 0 bases from V and 5 from J; bases not matched to a gene: 2. This CDR3 has 15 amino acids. The CDR3 DNA follows: TGCGCCAGCAGCTTGGGTGGGACAGGGGATCAGCCCCAGCATTTT. As protein: CASSLGGTGDQPQHF. Looking up the rest from reference TRBV5-1 and TRBJ1-5 gives the full variable domain: KAGVTQTPRYLIKTRGQQVTLSCSPISGHRSVSWYQQTPGQGLQFLFEYFSETQRNKGNFPGRFSGRQFSNSRSEMNVSTLELGDSALYLCASSLGGTGDQPQHFGDGTRLSIL.

The genes are TRBV6-5 and TRBJ2-7; 7 nucleotides match TRBD1. The CDR3 has 13 amino acids. V gave up 6 bases and J gave up 3 bases; unmatched junction bases: 5. Germline CDR1 is MNHEY and CDR2 is SVGAGI. In nucleotides, the CDR3 is TGTGCCAGCAGCCAGGGACAGAACTACGAGCAGTACTTC. This sequence encodes CASSQGQNYEQYF.

The chain links TRBV24-1 to TRBJ2-2, with 13 bases lining up with TRBD2. This CDR3 is built from 17 residues. CDR1 KGHDR and CDR2 SFDVKD come from the germline V gene. V lost 9 bases and J lost 0; bases outside the gene matches: 6. CDR3 sequence: CATSGTSGIPNTGELFF. CDR3 in DNA: TGTGCCACCTCCGGGACTAGCGGGATTCCGAACACCGGGGAGCTGTTTTTT.